Sequencing of this T cell receptor (beta chain) was carried out in a study of post-analysis software for immune sequencing data. Study-wide results and limits: TRBV5-6, TRBV5-1 and TRBV20-1 were among 4 or 5 TRBV segments more frequent in patients than controls.

Points on this clonotype: The antigen is undetermined.

With 0 bases clipped from V and 7 bases from J, the junction kept 4 bases outside the gene matches. The CDR3 loop spans 15 amino acids. The TCR beta cDNA libraries carried unique molecular identifiers. TCRdb recomputed calls from the PCR reads with MiXCR, one row per CDR3 protein. The top ten clones hold approximately 1.7% of a sample with about 620,000 distinct CDR3 sequences, 40% to 50% of them seen once. The specimen sequenced was blood. The clonotype comes from a girl between 5 and 17 years old with multiple sclerosis. This chain joins TRBV12-3 or TRBV12-4 and TRBJ1-4; 8 bases agree with TRBD1. In DNA, the CDR3 is TGTGCCAGCAGTTTAGCCCGGACAGGGCCTGAAAAACTGTTTTTT. Its protein is CASSLARTGPEKLFF.